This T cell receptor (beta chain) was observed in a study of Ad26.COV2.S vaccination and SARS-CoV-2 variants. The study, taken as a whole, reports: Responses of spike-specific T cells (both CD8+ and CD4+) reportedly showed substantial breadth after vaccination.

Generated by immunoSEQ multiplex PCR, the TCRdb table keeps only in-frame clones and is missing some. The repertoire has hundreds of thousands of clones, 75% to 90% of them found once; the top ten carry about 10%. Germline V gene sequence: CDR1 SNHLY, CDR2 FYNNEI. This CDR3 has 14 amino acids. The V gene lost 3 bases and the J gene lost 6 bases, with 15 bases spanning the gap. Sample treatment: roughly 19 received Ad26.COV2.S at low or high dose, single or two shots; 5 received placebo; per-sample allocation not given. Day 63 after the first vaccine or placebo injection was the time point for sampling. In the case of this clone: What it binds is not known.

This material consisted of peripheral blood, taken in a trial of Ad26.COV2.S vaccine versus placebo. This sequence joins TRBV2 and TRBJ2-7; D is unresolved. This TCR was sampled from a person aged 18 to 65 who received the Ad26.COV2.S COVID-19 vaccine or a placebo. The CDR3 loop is CASSEGSPTPEQYF. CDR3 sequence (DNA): TGTGCCAGCAGTGAGGGCAGCCCTACCCCCGAGCAGTACTTC.